The 7 T cell receptor beta chains given below trace back to one sample, sequenced in a study of OX40 agonist ivuxolimab in advanced cancers. Clones were sequenced by immunoSEQ multiplex PCR, and TCRdb holds only the in-frame ones, with some missing. The sample gives about 62,000 clones, over 90% of which show up once; 13% is in the top ten. Sequencing was performed on CD4+ or CD8+ T cells sorted from blood, taken in a trial of the OX40 agonist ivuxolimab. The receptors shown here come from an adult with an advanced solid tumor such as melanoma, head and neck, liver or kidney cancer.

This chain joins TRBV13 and TRBJ1-3; D is ambiguous. This CDR3 has 18 amino acids. The germline V gene encodes CDR1 PRHDT and CDR2 FYEKMQ (reference sequence). V was clipped by 2 bases and J by 0 bases, with 17 bases between them. Here the CDR3 DNA reads TGTGCCAGCAGCTTACTTGTGGATCCGAACGACTCTGGAAACACCATATATTTT. Protein sequence: CASSLLVDPNDSGNTIYF.

The chain is built from TRBV30 and TRBJ2-7, with TRBD2 identical over 8 bases. V shed 1 base and J 4 bases; nucleotides not matched to a gene: 3. The CDR3 runs 13 residues. Germline CDR1 GTSNPN, CDR2 SVGIG (reference sequence). The CDR3 region has the DNA TGTGCCTGGAGTGAACGGGAGGGGTACGAGCAGTACTTC. This gives the protein CAWSEREGYEQYF.

The chain is built from TRBV6-5 and TRBJ2-7; D is perhaps TRBD2 (6 bases). Germline loops: CDR1 MNHEY, CDR2 SVGAGI. The CDR3 runs 16 residues. Trimming left V 2 bases short and J 0 bases short, with 14 bases between. CDR3 region: CASSYDWGESSYEQYF. CDR3 coding DNA: TGTGCCAGCAGTTACGATTGGGGGGAGAGCTCCTACGAGCAGTACTTC.

The genes are TRBV15 and TRBJ1-2; 11 bases line up with TRBD1. The CDR3 contains 16 residues. The trim removed 4 bases at V and 8 bases at J, leaving 12 bases unmatched. Germline V gene sequence: CDR1 LNHNV, CDR2 YYDKDF (reference sequence). The CDR3 loop is CATSTHMGQGEDGYTF. DNA for the CDR3: TGTGCCACCAGCACCCACATGGGACAGGGGGAAGACGGCTACACCTTC.

This chain uses TRBV5-1 with TRBJ2-1; 8 bases are a match to TRBD2. Germline values: CDR1 SGHRS, CDR2 YFSETQ. The CDR3 contains 16 residues. Trimming took 3 bases from V and 7 from J; bases not matched to a gene: 12. The CDR3 DNA reads as TGCGCCAGCAGCTACCGTCGGCGGGAGGTACAAAATGAGCAGTTCTTC. Its protein product is CASSYRRREVQNEQFF. The complete variable domain, with remaining parts taken from reference TRBV5-1 and TRBJ2-1, reads KAGVTQTPRYLIKTRGQQVTLSCSPISGHRSVSWYQQTPGQGLQFLFEYFSETQRNKGNFPGRFSGRQFSNSRSEMNVSTLELGDSALYLCASSYRRREVQNEQFFGPGTRLTVL.

The chain combines TRBV12-5 with TRBJ2-3, with D tentatively TRBD1 (5 bases). Germline CDR1 is LGHNT and CDR2 is FRNRAP. V was clipped by 1 base and J by 1 base, with 6 bases between them. The CDR3 contains 14 residues. CDR3 sequence (DNA): TGTGCTAGTGGTTTGGAACAGGGCACAGATACGCAGTATTTT. Protein product: CASGLEQGTDTQYF.

This clone was seen only once. The chain is built from TRBV4-3 and TRBJ2-1, with a possible D match to TRBD2 (6 bases). The CDR3 length is 15 residues. Germline V gene sequence: CDR1 LGHNA, CDR2 YSLEER. V dropped 5 bases and J dropped 2 bases, with 13 bases sitting between them. The CDR3 nucleotides read TGCGCCAGCAGCTTTAGCGGAGCTACCTACAATGAGCAGTTCTTC. Translated, it gives CASSFSGATYNEQFF.